This T cell receptor (beta chain) was captured in a study of T cells after yellow fever vaccination. This clonotype was detected a few times. One entry per CDR3 protein, called by TCRdb with MiXCR from the 5' RACE reads. This sample has 450,000 to 550,000 distinct CDR3 sequences; over 15% occur once, and the top ten carry roughly 13%. CDR1 and CDR2 from the germline V gene are MNHEY and SVGAGI. CDR3 length: 17 amino acids. Between the trimmed V and J ends, which lost 2 bases and 11 bases, there was a span of 24 bases. This material consisted of PBMCs, taken 15 days after the yellow fever booster vaccination. This chain links TRBV6-5 with TRBJ1-4; D is undetermined. This receptor was taken from a man in his thirties or forties who received the YFV17D yellow fever vaccine. CDR3 loop: CASSYPPREIAGGKLFF. CDR3 nucleotide sequence: TGTGCCAGCAGTTACCCCCCGCGGGAGATAGCTGGAGGGAAACTGTTTTTT.